This entry is about one T cell receptor (beta chain). Antigen: not known. Relative to the germline gene, one junction end is altered; a read error may explain this. The CDR3 is 15 residues long. Germline V gene sequence: CDR1 MGHRA, CDR2 YSYEKL. The data derive from a study of T cell repertoires in cytomegalovirus infection. MiXCR, applied by TCRdb to the reads, yields one record per CDR3 protein. The table shows hundreds of thousands of distinct CDR3 sequences, with roughly 34% occurring only once. The sample here was cultured PBMCs, taken from culture after CMV antigen stimulation. The rearrangement joins TRBV4-1 to TRBJ2-7, with D perhaps being TRBD1 or TRBD2 (5 bases each). The origin of this receptor is a human donor in good health (CMV status not recorded). Some clones in this sample may be carry-over from other donors' samples. The CDR3 reads CASSPGRGEYYEQYF. CDR3 nucleotides: TGTGCCAGCAGCCCAGGGAGAGGGGAGTACTACGAGCAGTACTTC.